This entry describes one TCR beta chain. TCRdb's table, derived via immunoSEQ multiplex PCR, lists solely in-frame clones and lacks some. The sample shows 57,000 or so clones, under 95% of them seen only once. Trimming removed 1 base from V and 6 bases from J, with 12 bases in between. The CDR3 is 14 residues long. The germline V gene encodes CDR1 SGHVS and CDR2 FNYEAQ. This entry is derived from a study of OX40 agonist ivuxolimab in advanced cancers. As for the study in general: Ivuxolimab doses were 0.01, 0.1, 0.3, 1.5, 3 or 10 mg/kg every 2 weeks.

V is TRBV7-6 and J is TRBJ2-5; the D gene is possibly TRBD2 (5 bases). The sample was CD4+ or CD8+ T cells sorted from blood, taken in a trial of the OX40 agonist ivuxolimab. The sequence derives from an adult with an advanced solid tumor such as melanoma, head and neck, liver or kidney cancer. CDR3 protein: CASSLEGSEKTQYF. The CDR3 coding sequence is TGTGCCAGCAGCTTAGAAGGGAGTGAGAAGACCCAGTACTTC.